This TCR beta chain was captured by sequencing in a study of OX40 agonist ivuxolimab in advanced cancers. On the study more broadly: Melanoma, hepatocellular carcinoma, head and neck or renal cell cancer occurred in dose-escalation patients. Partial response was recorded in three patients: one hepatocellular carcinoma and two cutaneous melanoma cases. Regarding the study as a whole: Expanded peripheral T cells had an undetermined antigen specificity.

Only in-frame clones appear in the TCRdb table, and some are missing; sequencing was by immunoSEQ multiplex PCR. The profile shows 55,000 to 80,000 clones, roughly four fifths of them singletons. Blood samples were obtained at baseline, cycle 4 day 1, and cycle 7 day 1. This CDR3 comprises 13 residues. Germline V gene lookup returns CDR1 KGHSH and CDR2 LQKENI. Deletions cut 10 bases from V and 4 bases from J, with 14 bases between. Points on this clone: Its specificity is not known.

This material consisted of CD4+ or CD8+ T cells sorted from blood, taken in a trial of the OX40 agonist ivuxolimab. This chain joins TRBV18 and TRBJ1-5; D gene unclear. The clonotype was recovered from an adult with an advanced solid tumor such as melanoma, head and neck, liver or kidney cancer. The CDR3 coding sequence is TGTGCCACCGCCGAGGCCGGGAATCAGCCCCAGCATTTT. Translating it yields CATAEAGNQPQHF. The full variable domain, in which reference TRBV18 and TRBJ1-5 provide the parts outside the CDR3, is NAGVMQNPRHLVRRRGQEARLRCSPMKGHSHVYWYRQLPEEGLKFMVYLQKENIIDESGMPKERFSAEFPKEGPSILRIQQVVRGDSAAYFCATAEAGNQPQHFGDGTRLSIL.